The subject of this entry is one TCR beta chain. This entry comes from a study of blood T cell repertoires in COVID-19. Overall study: Samples of COVID-19 (acute and convalescent) were obtained from the United States, Italy and Spain. The analysed material was cDNA or gDNA that came from T cells, B-cell-depleted T cells, or PBMCs.

Methods used by the authors: Reference gene primers were amplified, and this amplification served to estimate nucleated cell counts. The method was immunoSEQ multiplex PCR; TCRdb's version includes in-frame clones alone and lacks a portion of them. From that table come the V and J calls and clone size; the DNA was used to work out D and trimming. This table has a few hundred thousand clones, approximately 86% appearing once. The specimen was peripheral blood. The receptor comes from a man aged 18 to 29 with active or convalescent COVID-19.

This CDR3 is CASSGGSGTGELFF. The CDR3 DNA sequence: TGCGCCAGCAGTGGTGGGAGTGGCACCGGGGAGCTGTTTTTT. This chain uses TRBV10-1 with TRBJ2-2; D might be TRBD2 (5 bases). The V end lost 4 bases, the J end lost 4 bases, and 10 bases lay between the germline ends. Germline V CDR1 and CDR2: WNHNN, SYGVQD (reference sequence). The CDR3 loop spans 14 amino acids.